The 8 T cell receptor beta chains below were found in one sample sequenced in a study of T cell repertoires in ileal Crohn's disease. The assay was immunoSEQ multiplex PCR, and TCRdb's table has in-frame clones only and misses some. The sample yields several thousand clones, 80% to 85% seen once. Sequenced input: ileal tissue. These receptors were collected from an adult with Crohn's disease.

This chain uses TRBV15 with TRBJ1-4, with 8 positions matching TRBD1. The CDR3 contains 15 residues. Germline CDR1 is LNHNV and CDR2 is YYDKDF (reference sequence). Trimming removed 2 bases from V and 7 bases from J; junction bases left unmatched: 6. The CDR3 region is CATSRQGASGEKLFF. The CDR3 DNA reads as TGTGCCACCAGCAGACAGGGGGCTTCTGGTGAAAAACTGTTTTTT.

This chain links TRBV10-3 with TRBJ2-1; TRBD2 is a possible D gene (5 bases). Deletions cut 4 bases from V and 5 bases from J, with 15 bases between. Germline V lookup: CDR1 ENHRY, CDR2 SYGVKD. There are 15 residues in the CDR3. This CDR3 is CAISGGPTSDNEQFF. The CDR3 DNA reads TGTGCCATCAGTGGAGGGCCCACGTCCGACAATGAGCAGTTCTTC.

The V and J genes are TRBV29-1 and TRBJ2-7; D perhaps matches TRBD2 (6 bases). Germline loops: CDR1 SQVTM, CDR2 ANQGSEA. This CDR3 region has 11 residues. Trimming cost V 5 bases and J 9 bases, with 14 bases left between them. The CDR3 sequence is CSVRDSLGQYF. CDR3 DNA sequence: TGCAGCGTTCGGGACTCTCTGGGGCAGTACTTC.

V usage is TRBV7-2 and J usage is TRBJ2-7; TRBD2 matches at 12 bases. The trim removed 3 bases at V and 7 bases at J, leaving 13 bases unmatched. The CDR3 length is 17 residues. The germline V gene encodes CDR1 SGHTA and CDR2 FQGNSA. Here the CDR3 reads CASSFRASGGDTREQYF. CDR3 DNA sequence: TGTGCCAGCAGCTTCCGGGCTAGCGGGGGGGACACGAGAGAGCAGTACTTC.

This chain connects TRBV30 to TRBJ1-3, with D possibly matching TRBD1 (5 bases). Germline V lookup: CDR1 GTSNPN, CDR2 SVGIG (reference sequence). V gave up 2 bases and J gave up 0 bases, with 11 bases separating them. The CDR3 is 15 residues long. CDR3 amino acids: CAWSPYRSSGNTIYF. In DNA, the CDR3 is TGTGCCTGGAGTCCCTACAGGAGCTCTGGAAACACCATATATTTT.

The chain links TRBV6-1 to TRBJ2-1, with D hard to call. The CDR3 consists of 13 residues. Germline lookup yields CDR1 MNHNS and CDR2 SASEGT. V was shortened by 1 base and J by 5 bases, with 6 bases between the two germline ends. The DNA of the CDR3 is TGTGCCAGCAGTGAAGGGAGTCACAATGAGCAGTTCTTC. Amino acids: CASSEGSHNEQFF.

CDR3 coding DNA: TGTGCCAGCAGCCCCCATGCTAACTATGGCTACACCTTC. Protein product: CASSPHANYGYTF. The rearrangement links TRBV7-6 to TRBJ1-2; D unclear. V lost 5 bases, J lost 0 bases, and 7 bases lay in between. CDR1 is SGHVS and CDR2 is FNYEAQ in the germline V gene. The CDR3 has 13 residues.

The chain is built from TRBV19 and TRBJ2-6; the match to TRBD1 covers 8 bases. This CDR3 contains 16 residues. The V gene's germline CDR1 is LNHDA and CDR2 SQIVND (reference sequence). V was pared by 5 bases and J by 1 base, with 4 bases of the junction left unmatched. CDR3 sequence: CASSSGQASGANVLTF. DNA of the CDR3: TGTGCCAGTAGTTCGGGACAGGCATCTGGGGCCAACGTCCTGACTTTC.